One sample yielded the 30 T cell receptor beta chains listed below, sequenced in a study of chemoradiotherapy in HPV16-positive cancers. The assay was immunoSEQ multiplex PCR, and TCRdb's table has in-frame clones only and misses some. Here the sample spans 4,900 or so clones, 70% to 90% being singletons. The sample was tumor tissue, taken from a patient who underwent chemoradiotherapy. These receptors were taken from a human donor with HPV-associated anogenital cancer.

J is TRBJ1-1 and V is TRBV27; D is uncertain. CDR3 length: 13 residues. Between the trimmed V and J ends, which lost 6 bases and 3 bases, there was a span of 11 bases. CDR1 and CDR2 (germline): MNHEY, SMNVEV (reference sequence). In DNA form, the CDR3 reads TGTGCCAGCAGCCACACATGGGACACTGAAGCTTTCTTT. Amino acids: CASSHTWDTEAFF.

The rearrangement joins TRBV15 to TRBJ2-5, with D possibly matching TRBD2 (6 bases). Trimming took off 1 base at V and 5 bases at J, with 14 bases between the two ends. The length of the CDR3 is 15 residues. CDR1 is LNHNV and CDR2 is YYDKDF in the germline V gene (reference sequence). The CDR3 loop reads CATSRVSGDGETQYF. In DNA form, the CDR3 reads TGTGCCACCAGCAGAGTTAGCGGAGATGGGGAGACCCAGTACTTC.

The chain carries TRBV6-1 and TRBJ2-6; no clear D gene. There are 11 residues in the CDR3. V was shortened by 8 bases and J by 4 bases, with 3 bases between the two germline ends. The V gene's germline CDR1 is MNHNS and CDR2 SASEGT. The CDR3 DNA reads as TGTGCCAGCTCCGGGGCCAACGTCCTGACTTTC. It specifies CASSGANVLTF.

The V gene is TRBV25-1, the J gene TRBJ1-2; maybe TRBD1 (5 bases). The V gene lost 6 bases and the J gene lost 4 bases, with 9 bases spanning the gap. CDR1 is MGHDK and CDR2 is SYGVNS in the germline V gene. The CDR3 sequence is 12 residues long. The CDR3 here is CASRDNSYGYTF. In DNA form, the CDR3 reads TGTGCCAGCAGGGACAACTCCTATGGCTACACCTTC.

The chain recombines TRBV27 with TRBJ2-2; D is unresolved. Trimming took 3 bases from V and 2 from J, leaving 13 bases between them. Looked up from germline, CDR1 is MNHEY and CDR2 is SMNVEV (reference sequence). The CDR3 length is 16 residues. CDR3 coding DNA: TGTGCCAGCAGTTTTGAGAGACGGCCTAACACCGGGGAGCTGTTTTTT. Translating it yields CASSFERRPNTGELFF.

V is TRBV19 and J is TRBJ1-2; possible D gene TRBD1, 5 bases. Trimming left V 5 bases short and J 8 bases short, with 12 bases between. CDR1 is LNHDA and CDR2 is SQIVND in the germline V gene (reference sequence). This CDR3 is 12 amino acids long. CDR3 residues: CASSPYRGGYTF. The CDR3 nucleotides are TGTGCCAGTAGTCCCTACCGGGGGGGCTACACCTTC.

The V gene is TRBV19, the J gene TRBJ2-7, with a weak D call TRBD1 (5 bases). The CDR3 runs to 15 residues. With 5 bases removed from V and 5 bases from J, the gap between germline ends came to 19 bases. Germline V gene sequence: CDR1 LNHDA, CDR2 SQIVND (reference sequence). The chain's CDR3 is CASSEKGNSLNEQYF. CDR3 DNA sequence: TGTGCCAGTAGTGAGAAGGGGAATTCGCTAAACGAGCAGTACTTC.

The chain carries TRBV6-5 and TRBJ1-2, with D perhaps matching TRBD1 (5 bases). The germline V gene encodes CDR1 MNHEY and CDR2 SVGAGI. This CDR3 spans 14 amino acids. V shed 6 bases and J shed 8 bases, with 19 bases lying between them. The DNA for the CDR3 is TGTGCCAGCAGCCGAAACCCCAGGGCGGACGGCTACACCTTC. As protein: CASSRNPRADGYTF.

The chain employs TRBV7-9 and TRBJ2-7; D could derive from TRBD1 or TRBD2 (5 bases each). From germline, CDR1 is SEHNR and CDR2 FQNEAQ (reference sequence). The CDR3 sequence is 12 residues long. Deletions cut 8 bases from V and 3 bases from J, with 11 bases between. The CDR3 bases are TGTGCCAGCCAGGGACGGAACTACGAGCAGTACTTC. It is translated as CASQGRNYEQYF.

CDR3 region: CASSFTEANYGYTF. CDR3 DNA: TGTGCCAGCAGCTTTACAGAGGCTAACTATGGCTACACCTTC. The chain has TRBV7-8 and TRBJ1-2; the D is unclear. The germline V gene has CDR1 SGHVS and CDR2 FQNEAQ. The CDR3 spans 14 residues. The germline V and J ends were trimmed by 3 bases and 0 bases, with 8 bases remaining between them.

The gene calls are TRBV5-8 and TRBJ2-2, with 10 bases that match TRBD2. CDR1 is SGHTS, CDR2 YDEGEE, per germline. The CDR3 consists of 17 residues. V dropped 8 bases and J dropped 5; count of bases not matched to a gene: 15. CDR3 sequence (DNA): TGTGCCAGGGCCCGCGGGGCTAGCGGGAGTGTGACCGGGGAGCTGTTTTTT. It specifies CARARGASGSVTGELFF.

V usage is TRBV6-1 and J usage is TRBJ1-2, with D perhaps TRBD1 (5 bases). Germline lookup yields CDR1 MNHNS and CDR2 SASEGT. V dropped 4 bases and J dropped 3 bases, with 18 bases sitting between them. The CDR3 contains 16 residues. The CDR3 bases are TGTGCCAGCAGTGTTGAGGTGGGCAGGGAAGACTATGGCTACACCTTC. This translates into CASSVEVGREDYGYTF.

V usage is TRBV7-2 and J usage is TRBJ1-2; no clear D gene. V was clipped by 4 bases and J by 8 bases, with 17 bases between them. This CDR3 contains 14 residues. Germline V lookup: CDR1 SGHTA, CDR2 FQGNSA. The CDR3: CASSSVDFRRGYTF. Here the CDR3 DNA reads TGTGCCAGCAGCTCCGTGGATTTCCGGAGGGGCTACACCTTC.

This sequence joins TRBV20-1 and TRBJ1-2; D may be TRBD1 (5 bases). Between the trimmed V and J ends, which lost 0 bases and 7 bases, there was a span of 6 bases. The CDR3 covers 11 residues. Germline V gives CDR1 DFQATT, CDR2 SNEGSKA (reference sequence). The CDR3 DNA reads TGCAGTGCTAGAGATCAGGGTGGCTACACCTTC. Translation gives CSARDQGGYTF.

This chain uses TRBV6-6 with TRBJ1-2, with 8 bases fitting TRBD1. Germline V gene lookup returns CDR1 MNHNY and CDR2 SVGAGI (reference sequence). The CDR3 is 14 residues long. Germline trimming cut 5 bases from V and 2 bases from J; bases unmatched to any gene: 4. CDR3 residues: CASSGRTGNYGYTF. The DNA of the CDR3 is TGTGCCAGCAGTGGACGGACAGGGAACTATGGCTACACCTTC.

The gene calls are TRBV14 and TRBJ1-6; D gene ambiguous. The CDR3 has 13 amino acids. The germline V and J ends were trimmed by 5 bases and 7 bases, with 9 bases remaining between them. CDR1 is SGHDN, CDR2 FVKESK, per germline. CDR3 amino acids: CASSFGLNSPLHF. The CDR3 nucleotides are TGTGCCAGCAGCTTTGGATTGAATTCACCCCTCCACTTT.

This clone showed up just a few times. The V and J genes are TRBV6-1 and TRBJ2-3, with 7 bases lining up with TRBD2. The J segment lost 1 base and the V segment lost 10 bases, leaving 8 bases of the junction unmatched. This CDR3 is built from 14 residues. Per germline, CDR1 MNHNS and CDR2 SASEGT. Here the CDR3 DNA reads TGTGCCACACAGCGGGGAGGGGGCACAGATACGCAGTATTTT. Its translation is CATQRGGGTDTQYF.

The chain links TRBV2 to TRBJ1-2; D ambiguous. This CDR3 contains 18 residues. Germline lookup yields CDR1 SNHLY and CDR2 FYNNEI. The V end was cut by 7 bases, the J end by 8 bases, with 32 bases between. As DNA, the CDR3 is TGTGCCAGCACCAGCCCCCGGACGGCTCGAATCGCATTGGGGGGCTACACCTTC. This sequence encodes CASTSPRTARIALGGYTF.

J is TRBJ1-1 and V is TRBV30; 9 positions agree with TRBD1. This CDR3 is 14 amino acids long. CDR1 and CDR2 (germline): GTSNPN, SVGIG (reference sequence). Trimming removed 0 bases from V and 6 bases from J; junction bases left unmatched: 5. CDR3 bases: TGTGCCTGGAGTGTAAAGGGGACAGGGCCTGAAGCTTTCTTT. This codes for CAWSVKGTGPEAFF.

This clone appeared a single time. The V gene is TRBV4-2, the J gene TRBJ2-2; 9 bases fit TRBD1. The CDR3 loop spans 18 amino acids. Germline V lookup: CDR1 LGHNA, CDR2 YNFKEQ. V lost 1 base to trimming and J lost 1 base; unmatched junction nucleotides: 7. The CDR3 is CASSQGTGARRNTGELFF. CDR3 coding DNA: TGTGCCAGCAGCCAAGGGACAGGGGCGCGGAGGAACACCGGGGAGCTGTTTTTT.

The V gene is TRBV6-5, the J gene TRBJ2-2, with D perhaps TRBD2 (5 bases). The CDR3 has 15 amino acids. V dropped 5 bases and J dropped 4 bases, with 14 bases sitting between them. CDR1 is MNHEY, CDR2 SVGAGI, per germline. CDR3 region: CASSPSRVGTGELFF. In DNA, the CDR3 is TGTGCCAGCAGTCCCTCGAGGGTGGGCACCGGGGAGCTGTTTTTT.

This clone was seen only a few times. The chain carries TRBV5-6 and TRBJ1-1, with D unresolved. The germline gives CDR1 SGHDT, CDR2 YYEEEE. This CDR3 is built from 13 residues. Trimming left V 1 base short and J 9 bases short, with 13 bases between. The CDR3 DNA sequence: TGTGCCAGCAGCTTGAGTGCCAAGGAGAAAGCTTTCTTT. Amino acid sequence: CASSLSAKEKAFF.

V is TRBV7-3 and J is TRBJ2-5; D may be TRBD2 (5 bases). The V gene lost 0 bases and the J gene lost 5 bases, with 7 bases spanning the gap. This CDR3 has 13 residues. Germline assignment: CDR1 SGHTA and CDR2 FQGTGA. The CDR3 DNA is TGTGCCAGCAGCTTAACAGGCGGGGAGACCCAGTACTTC. It yields the protein CASSLTGGETQYF.

The rearrangement joins TRBV7-2 to TRBJ2-1, with 7 bases matching TRBD2. Trimming cost V 5 bases and J 5 bases; bases outside gene matches: 15. This CDR3 region has 17 residues. Germline CDR1 is SGHTA and CDR2 is FQGNSA. For the CDR3, the DNA is TGTGCCAGCAGCGAAAGCCCCTGGACTAGTTCCCACAATGAGCAGTTCTTC. Protein: CASSESPWTSSHNEQFF. The full variable domain, completed using reference TRBV7-2 and TRBJ2-1, is GAGVSQSPSNKVTEKGKDVELRCDPISGHTALYWYRQSLGQGLEFLIYFQGNSAPDKSGLPSDRFSAERTGGSVSTLTIQRTQQEDSAVYLCASSESPWTSSHNEQFFGPGTRLTVL.

J is TRBJ2-7 and V is TRBV5-1; D may be TRBD1 (5 bases). The CDR3 is 13 amino acids. V was pared by 1 base and J by 5 bases, with 10 bases between. CDR1 SGHRS and CDR2 YFSETQ come from the germline V gene. The DNA for the CDR3 is TGCGCCAGCAGCTTGCAGGGTTCCAACGAGCAGTACTTC. This codes for CASSLQGSNEQYF.

This clone was counted only a few times. CDR3: CASSLAPGQGAGANVLTF. The CDR3, as DNA: TGTGCCAGCAGCTTAGCGCCGGGACAGGGGGCTGGGGCCAACGTCCTGACTTTC. The chain carries TRBV7-9 and TRBJ2-6; 11 bases agree with TRBD1. J was trimmed by 2 bases and V by 0 bases; bases with no gene match: 3. Germline V gene data show CDR1 as SEHNR and CDR2 as FQNEAQ (reference sequence). This CDR3 is built from 18 residues.

The chain carries TRBV27 and TRBJ2-7; D is possibly TRBD2 (5 bases). Trimming took off 5 bases at V and 3 bases at J, with 17 bases between the two ends. CDR1 and CDR2 (germline): MNHEY, SMNVEV (reference sequence). The CDR3 contains 15 residues. CDR3 sequence reads: CASSPLRGSYYEQYF. The CDR3 DNA reads TGTGCCAGCAGTCCCCTTAGAGGGTCCTACTACGAGCAGTACTTC.

CDR3 loop: CASSTLVGGYTF. Written as DNA, the CDR3 is TGTGCCAGCAGCACCCTGGTCGGCGGCTACACCTTC. The chain combines TRBV28 with TRBJ1-2; D remains ambiguous. V was shortened by 6 bases and J by 8 bases, with 13 bases between the two germline ends. The CDR3 contains 12 residues. The germline gives CDR1 MDHEN, CDR2 SYDVKM.

The chain joins TRBV30 to TRBJ1-1; D is possibly TRBD1 (5 bases). The CDR3 totals 13 residues. The V gene lost 3 bases and the J gene lost 2 bases, with 10 bases spanning the gap. Germline values: CDR1 GTSNPN, CDR2 SVGIG (reference sequence). This chain's CDR3 is CAWRRTLNTEAFF. DNA of the CDR3: TGTGCCTGGAGAAGGACACTTAACACTGAAGCTTTCTTT.

To note about this clone: A junction end diverges from the germline sequence, so it may reflect a read error. V gene TRBV7-7 combines with J gene TRBJ1-1, with D possibly being TRBD1 (5 bases). There are 13 residues in the CDR3. CDR1 and CDR2 from the germline V gene are SSHAT and FNYEAQ (reference sequence). The CDR3 nucleotides read TGTGCTAGCAGCCGTGACCTCGACAGTGAAGCTTTCTTT. This translates into CASSRDLDSEAFF.